The 14 T cell receptor beta chains reported below all come from one sample, sequenced in a study of PD-L1 blockade in urothelial cancer. Stated time point: peripheral blood 6 weeks after treatment start. The repertoire was sequenced with immunoSEQ multiplex PCR; TCRdb's copy has only in-frame clones and lacks some. This table holds tens of thousands of clones, about 80% found once. This specimen consisted of PBMCs, obtained around atezolizumab (anti-PD-L1) treatment. The receptors here all came from a man in his 70s with urothelial cancer.

This chain connects TRBV15 to TRBJ2-7; D ambiguous. In germline, CDR1 is LNHNV, CDR2 YYDKDF (reference sequence). CDR3 length: 13 amino acids. The germline V and J ends were trimmed by 5 bases and 2 bases, with 10 bases remaining between them. The CDR3 DNA is TGTGCCACCAGCTCCGGTATAACCTACGAGCAGTACTTC. Its translation: CATSSGITYEQYF.

This clone was observed a single time. V gene TRBV7-3 combines with J gene TRBJ2-3; a weak D match, TRBD1 (7 bases). V lost 5 bases, J lost 3 bases, and 9 bases lay in between. The CDR3 is made up of 13 amino acids. The V gene's germline CDR1 is SGHTA and CDR2 FQGTGA. The CDR3 sequence is CASSPGGTDTQYF. In DNA form, the CDR3 reads TGTGCCAGCAGCCCAGGGGGGACAGATACGCAGTATTTT.

This rearrangement joins TRBV18 to TRBJ2-1, with D hard to call. Germline CDR1 and CDR2: KGHSH and LQKENI. V dropped 6 bases and J dropped 5 bases, with 8 bases sitting between them. CDR3 length equals 12 residues. The DNA for the CDR3 is TGTGCCAGCTCGGCCAAAAACAATGAGCAGTTCTTC. This sequence encodes CASSAKNNEQFF.

V is TRBV10-3 and J is TRBJ2-4; 9 bases are shared with TRBD2. The CDR3 loop spans 14 amino acids. The ends lost 6 bases at V and 7 bases at J; junction bases unmatched: 7. Per germline, CDR1 ENHRY and CDR2 SYGVKD. The CDR3 DNA sequence: TGTGCCATCAGGGAACCGGGACTAGCTAACATTCAGTACTTC. Residues: CAIREPGLANIQYF.

The gene calls are TRBV5-4 and TRBJ2-2; D might be TRBD1 (6 bases). V shed 5 bases and J shed 3 bases, with 14 bases lying between them. The CDR3 consists of 15 residues. Germline-derived CDR1 and CDR2 are SGHNT and YYREEE (reference sequence). CDR3 amino acids: CASRVDRSYTGELFF. For the CDR3, the DNA is TGTGCCAGCAGAGTCGACAGGTCTTACACCGGGGAGCTGTTTTTT. The entire variable domain, with the rest obtained from reference TRBV5-4 and TRBJ2-2, is as follows: ETGVTQSPTHLIKTRGQQVTLRCSSQSGHNTVSWYQQALGQGPQFIFQYYREEENGRGNFPPRFSGLQFPNYSSELNVNALELDDSALYLCASRVDRSYTGELFFGEGSRLTVL.

The chain links TRBV28 to TRBJ2-5; TRBD1 aligns across 8 bases. CDR3 length equals 15 residues. Trimming took 3 bases from V and 4 from J; bases not matched to a gene: 7. The germline CDR1 and CDR2 sequences are MDHEN and SYDVKM. CDR3 nucleotides: TGTGCCAGCAGTTTGGCACAGGGGGAGGTAGAGACCCAGTACTTC. The encoded protein is CASSLAQGEVETQYF. Variable domain in full (rest from reference TRBV28 and TRBJ2-5): DVKVTQSSRYLVKRTGEKVFLECVQDMDHENMFWYRQDPGLGLRLIYFSYDVKMKEKGDIPEGYSVSREKKERFSLILESASTNQTSMYLCASSLAQGEVETQYFGPGTRLLVL.

Only a few counts were recorded for this clone. V gene TRBV5-8 combines with J gene TRBJ1-6, with 9 bases that match TRBD1. CDR1 is SGHTS, CDR2 YDEGEE, per germline. There are 15 residues in the CDR3. V gave up 9 bases and J gave up 10 bases; unmatched junction bases: 14. CDR3 region: CATLRRTGAVSPLHF. As DNA, the CDR3 is TGTGCCACCCTCCGTCGGACAGGGGCCGTATCACCCCTCCACTTT.

The chain couples TRBV11-3 to TRBJ2-1; 9 nucleotides match TRBD2. This CDR3 is built from 14 residues. With V trimmed by 6 bases and J by 4 bases, 4 bases remained unmatched. The germline gives CDR1 SGHNT, CDR2 YENEEA. The CDR3 protein is CASRLSGSYNEQFF. The CDR3 coding sequence is TGTGCCAGCAGACTTAGCGGGAGTTACAATGAGCAGTTCTTC.

The chain is built from TRBV27 and TRBJ2-4; D call uncertain. Germline V gives CDR1 MNHEY, CDR2 SMNVEV (reference sequence). The length of the CDR3 is 16 residues. The ends were cut back, 2 bases at V and 0 bases at J, with 11 bases in the middle. Here the CDR3 reads CASSLAPLLAKNIQYF. The CDR3 DNA follows: TGTGCCAGCAGTTTAGCCCCTTTACTAGCCAAAAACATTCAGTACTTC.

V gene TRBV6-5 combines with J gene TRBJ1-2, with D possibly matching TRBD1 (5 bases). Trimming took off 0 bases at V and 6 bases at J, with 11 bases between the two ends. The CDR3 covers 14 residues. Germline CDR1 and CDR2: MNHEY and SVGAGI. CDR3 bases: TGTGCCAGCAGTTACTCGGGCCTCAGGGATGGCTACACCTTC. Its protein product is CASSYSGLRDGYTF.

The sample holds one count of this clone. The J gene is TRBJ1-1, the V gene TRBV19; TRBD1 aligns across 8 bases. The ends lost 4 bases at V and 11 bases at J; junction bases unmatched: 6. CDR1 and CDR2 (germline): LNHDA, SQIVND (reference sequence). The CDR3 extends over 12 amino acids. In DNA, the CDR3 is TGTGCCAGTAGTACGGACAGGGAGGGGGCTTTCTTT. It specifies CASSTDREGAFF.

The V call is TRBV18, the J call TRBJ2-2; D may be TRBD2 (5 bases). V was cut by 3 bases and J by 4 bases, with 12 bases left in between. The CDR3 totals 15 residues. From germline, CDR1 is KGHSH and CDR2 LQKENI. Written as DNA, the CDR3 is TGTGCCAGCTCACCCGGACGGAGGAGCACCGGGGAGCTGTTTTTT. Amino acid sequence: CASSPGRRSTGELFF.

The CDR3 DNA sequence: TGTGCCAGCAGCCATAACGGGACAGGGAATGCCTACGAGCAGTACTTC. Its translation: CASSHNGTGNAYEQYF. The rearrangement links TRBV21-1 to TRBJ2-7; the table's D call TRBD1 went unverified against the DNA. TRBV21-1 is a pseudogene. This CDR3 contains 16 residues.

This chain uses TRBV10-3 with TRBJ1-1; 7 nucleotides line up with TRBD1. This CDR3 is built from 14 residues. Germline lookup yields CDR1 ENHRY and CDR2 SYGVKD. Germline trimming cut 5 bases from V and 0 bases from J; bases unmatched to any gene: 3. The CDR3, as DNA: TGTGCCATCAGTAGGGACAGTATGAACACTGAAGCTTTCTTT. Translation: CAISRDSMNTEAFF.